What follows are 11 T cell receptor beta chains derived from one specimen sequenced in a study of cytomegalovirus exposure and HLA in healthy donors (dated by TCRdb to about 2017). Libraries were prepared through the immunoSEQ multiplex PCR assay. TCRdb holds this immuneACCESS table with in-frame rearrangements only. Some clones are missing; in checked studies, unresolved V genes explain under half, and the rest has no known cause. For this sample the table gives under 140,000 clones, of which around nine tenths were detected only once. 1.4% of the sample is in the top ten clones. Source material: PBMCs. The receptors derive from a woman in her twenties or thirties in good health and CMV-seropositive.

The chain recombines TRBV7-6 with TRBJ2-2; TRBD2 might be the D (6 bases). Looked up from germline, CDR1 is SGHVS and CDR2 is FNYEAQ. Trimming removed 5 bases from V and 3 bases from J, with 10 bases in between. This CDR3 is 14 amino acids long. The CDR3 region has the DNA TGTGCCAGCAGCCCTCGGGACTACACCGGGGAGCTGTTTTTT. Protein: CASSPRDYTGELFF.

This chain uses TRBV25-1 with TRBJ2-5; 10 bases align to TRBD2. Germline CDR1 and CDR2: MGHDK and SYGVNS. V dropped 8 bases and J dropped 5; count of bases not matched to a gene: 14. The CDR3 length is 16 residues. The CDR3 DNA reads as TGTGCCAGCGAGGTTCCGGAGCGGGAGGGCCTTGAGACCCAGTACTTC. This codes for CASEVPEREGLETQYF.

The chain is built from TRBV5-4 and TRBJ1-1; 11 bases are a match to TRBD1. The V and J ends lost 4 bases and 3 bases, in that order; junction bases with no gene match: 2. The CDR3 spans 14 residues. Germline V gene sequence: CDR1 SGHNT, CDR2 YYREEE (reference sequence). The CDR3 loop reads CASSQGQGDTEAFF. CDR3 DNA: TGTGCCAGCAGCCAGGGACAGGGGGACACTGAAGCTTTCTTT.

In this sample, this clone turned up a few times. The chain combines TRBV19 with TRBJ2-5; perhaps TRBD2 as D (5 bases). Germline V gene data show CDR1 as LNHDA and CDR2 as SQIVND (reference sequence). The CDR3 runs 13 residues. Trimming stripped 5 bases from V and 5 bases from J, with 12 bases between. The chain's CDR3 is CASSPGIGETQYF. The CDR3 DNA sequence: TGTGCCAGTAGTCCGGGGATCGGGGAGACCCAGTACTTC.

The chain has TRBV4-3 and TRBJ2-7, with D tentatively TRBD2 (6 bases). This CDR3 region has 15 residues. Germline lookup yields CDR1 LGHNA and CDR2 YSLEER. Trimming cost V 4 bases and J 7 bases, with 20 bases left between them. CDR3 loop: CASSPLGTGVGEQYF. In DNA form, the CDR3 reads TGCGCCAGCAGCCCCCTAGGAACGGGAGTCGGGGAGCAGTACTTC.

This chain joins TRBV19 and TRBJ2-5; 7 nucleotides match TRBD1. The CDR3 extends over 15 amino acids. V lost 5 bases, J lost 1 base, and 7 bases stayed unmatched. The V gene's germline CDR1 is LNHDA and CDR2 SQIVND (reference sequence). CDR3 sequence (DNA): TGTGCCAGTAGTGGCCTTGGGACAGCCCAAGAGACCCAGTACTTC. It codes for CASSGLGTAQETQYF.

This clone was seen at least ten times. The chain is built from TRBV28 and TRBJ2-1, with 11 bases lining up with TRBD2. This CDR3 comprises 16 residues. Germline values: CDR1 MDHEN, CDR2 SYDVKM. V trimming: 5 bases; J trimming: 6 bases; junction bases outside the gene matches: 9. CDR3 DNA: TGTGCCAGCAGTCTCGTGACTAGCGGGAATGTCAATGAGCAGTTCTTC. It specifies CASSLVTSGNVNEQFF.

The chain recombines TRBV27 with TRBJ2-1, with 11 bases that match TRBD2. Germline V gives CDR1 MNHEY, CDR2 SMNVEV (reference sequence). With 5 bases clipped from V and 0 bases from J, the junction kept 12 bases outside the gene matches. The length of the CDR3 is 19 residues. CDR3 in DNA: TGTGCCAGCAGTCCGCGGGGACTAGCGGACCCCAGCTCCTACAATGAGCAGTTCTTC. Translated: CASSPRGLADPSSYNEQFF.

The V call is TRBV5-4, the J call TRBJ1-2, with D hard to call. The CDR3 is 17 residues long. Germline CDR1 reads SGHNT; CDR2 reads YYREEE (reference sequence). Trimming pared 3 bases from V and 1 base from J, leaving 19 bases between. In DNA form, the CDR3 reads TGTGCCAGCAGCTCAAACCTAAGAGGGATTGATAACTATGGCTACACCTTC. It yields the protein CASSSNLRGIDNYGYTF.

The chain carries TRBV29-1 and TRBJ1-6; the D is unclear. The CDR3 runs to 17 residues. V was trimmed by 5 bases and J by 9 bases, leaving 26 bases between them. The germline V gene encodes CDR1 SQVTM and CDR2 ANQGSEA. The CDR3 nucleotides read TGCAGCGTTCGTGACGTTCCGGCGGGGTCTATCTCTTCACCCCTCCACTTT. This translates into CSVRDVPAGSISSPLHF.

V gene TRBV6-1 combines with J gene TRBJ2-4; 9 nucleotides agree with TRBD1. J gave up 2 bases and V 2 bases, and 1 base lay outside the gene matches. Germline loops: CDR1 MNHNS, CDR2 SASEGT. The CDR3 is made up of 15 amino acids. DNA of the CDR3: TGTGCCAGCAGTGAAAACAGGGGGCCCAAAAACATTCAGTACTTC. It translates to CASSENRGPKNIQYF.